This T cell receptor (beta chain) stems from a study of identical twins. The sample holds many counts of this clonotype. Each donor (without exception) was a healthy Caucasian. CDR3 length: 13 residues. In germline, CDR1 is DFQATT, CDR2 SNEGSKA (reference sequence). The germline V and J ends were trimmed by 3 bases and 3 bases, with 9 bases remaining between them. One entry per CDR3 protein, called by TCRdb with MiXCR from the 5' RACE reads. The repertoire holds approximately 890,000 distinct CDR3 sequences, about 12% seen once, with around 1.5% in the top ten. These data were also reused for a study on yellow fever vaccine responses in identical twins.

The chain uses TRBV20-1 and TRBJ2-4; perhaps TRBD2 as D (6 bases). The specimen was PBMCs. The receptor's source is a young woman in good health. The CDR3 nucleotides read TGCAGTGCTAGCGGGGGTGGCAAAAACATTCAGTACTTC. Translation gives CSASGGGKNIQYF.